A single sample gave rise to the 3 T cell receptor beta chains below, sequenced in a study of shared clonotypes between healthy human individuals. Generated by immunoSEQ multiplex PCR, the TCRdb table keeps only in-frame clones and is missing some. The data contain around 2,000,000 clones, about 95% of them singletons. Naivety among CD8 cells was defined by CD45RO negativity and positive CCR7 selection, thereby excluding terminally differentiated effector memory CD45RA+ cells. The source material was naive CD8+ T cells sorted from blood. The receptors were sampled from a man aged 18 to 35 in good health.

CDR3 sequence reads: CASSYSGGAGQPQHF. The CDR3 DNA sequence: TGTGCCAGCAGTTACTCAGGGGGCGCAGGGCAGCCCCAGCATTTT. The chain couples TRBV27 to TRBJ1-5; TRBD1 matches 8 bases. The CDR3 runs to 15 residues. V dropped 4 bases and J dropped 7; count of bases not matched to a gene: 9. Per germline, CDR1 MNHEY and CDR2 SMNVEV (reference sequence).

About this clone: Other nucleotide sequences from this sample produce the same CDR3. This chain connects TRBV4-3 to TRBJ2-7; 9 bases fit TRBD1. The ends lost 1 base at V and 2 bases at J; junction bases unmatched: 3. CDR3 size: 15 residues. Germline CDR1 reads LGHNA; CDR2 reads YSLEER. The DNA of the CDR3 is TGCGCCAGCAGCCAAGGGGGGACAGGGACCTACGAGCAGTACTTC. Its protein product is CASSQGGTGTYEQYF.

As regards this clone: Additional DNA sequences in this sample encode the identical CDR3. The V call is TRBV6-1, the J call TRBJ2-7; the D call may be TRBD1 or TRBD2 (5 bases each). The V gene lost 3 bases and the J gene lost 2 bases, with 11 bases spanning the gap. Germline V gives CDR1 MNHNS, CDR2 SASEGT. The CDR3 is 14 amino acids. DNA for the CDR3: TGTGCCAGCAGTGAGGCAGGGACCACCTACGAGCAGTACTTC. This gives the protein CASSEAGTTYEQYF.